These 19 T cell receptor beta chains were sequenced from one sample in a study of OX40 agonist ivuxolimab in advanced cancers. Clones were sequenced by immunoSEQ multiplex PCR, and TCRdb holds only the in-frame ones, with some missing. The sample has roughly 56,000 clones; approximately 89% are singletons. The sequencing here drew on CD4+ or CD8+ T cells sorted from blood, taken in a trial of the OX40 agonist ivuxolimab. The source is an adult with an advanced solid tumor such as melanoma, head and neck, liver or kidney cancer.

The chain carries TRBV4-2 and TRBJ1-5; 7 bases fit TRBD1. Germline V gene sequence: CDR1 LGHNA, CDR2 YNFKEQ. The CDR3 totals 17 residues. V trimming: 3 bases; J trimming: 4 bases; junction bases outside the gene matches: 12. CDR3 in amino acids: CASSQPSEGAQNQPQHF. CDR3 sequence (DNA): TGTGCCAGCAGCCAGCCCAGCGAGGGGGCTCAAAATCAGCCCCAGCATTTT.

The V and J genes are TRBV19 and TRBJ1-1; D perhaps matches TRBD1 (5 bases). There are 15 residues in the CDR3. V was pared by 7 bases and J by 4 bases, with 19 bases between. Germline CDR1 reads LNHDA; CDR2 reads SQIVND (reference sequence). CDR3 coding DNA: TGTGCCAGTACGGCACCCGAGGACATCTCCACTGAAGCTTTCTTT. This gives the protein CASTAPEDISTEAFF. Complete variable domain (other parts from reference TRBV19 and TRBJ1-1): DGGITQSPKYLFRKEGQNVTLSCEQNLNHDAMYWYRQDPGQGLRLIYYSQIVNDFQKGDIAEGYSVSREKKESFPLTVTSAQKNPTAFYLCASTAPEDISTEAFFGQGTRLTVV.

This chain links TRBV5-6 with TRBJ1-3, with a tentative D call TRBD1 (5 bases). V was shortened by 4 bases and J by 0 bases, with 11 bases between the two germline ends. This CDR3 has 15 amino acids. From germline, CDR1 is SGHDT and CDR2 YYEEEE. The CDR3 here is CASSPGGYSGNTIYF. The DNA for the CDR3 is TGTGCCAGCAGCCCTGGGGGGTACTCTGGAAACACCATATATTTT.

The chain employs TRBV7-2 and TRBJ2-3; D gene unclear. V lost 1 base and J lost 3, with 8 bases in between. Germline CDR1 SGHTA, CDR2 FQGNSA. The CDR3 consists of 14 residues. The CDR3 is CASSLGLFTDTQYF. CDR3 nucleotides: TGTGCCAGCAGCTTAGGGCTATTTACAGATACGCAGTATTTT.

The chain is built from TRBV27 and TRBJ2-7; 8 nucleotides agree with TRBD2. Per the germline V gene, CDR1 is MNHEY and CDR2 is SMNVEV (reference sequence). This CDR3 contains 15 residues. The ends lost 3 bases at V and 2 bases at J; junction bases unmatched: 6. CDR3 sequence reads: CASSLRAGGTYEQYF. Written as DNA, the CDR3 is TGTGCCAGCAGTTTGAGGGCGGGAGGAACCTACGAGCAGTACTTC.

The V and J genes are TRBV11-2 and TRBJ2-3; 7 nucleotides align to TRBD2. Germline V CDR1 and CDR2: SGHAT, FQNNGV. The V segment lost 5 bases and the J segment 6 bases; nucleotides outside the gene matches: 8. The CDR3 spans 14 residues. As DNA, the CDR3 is TGTGCCAGCAGCCACGGACCCGGGGGGGATACGCAGTATTTT. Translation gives CASSHGPGGDTQYF.

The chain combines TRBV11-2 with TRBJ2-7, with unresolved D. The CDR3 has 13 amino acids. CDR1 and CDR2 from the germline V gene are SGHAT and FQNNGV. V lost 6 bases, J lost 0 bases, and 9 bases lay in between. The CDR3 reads CASRSGLSYEQYF. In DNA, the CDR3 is TGTGCCAGCAGGTCGGGCCTCTCCTACGAGCAGTACTTC.

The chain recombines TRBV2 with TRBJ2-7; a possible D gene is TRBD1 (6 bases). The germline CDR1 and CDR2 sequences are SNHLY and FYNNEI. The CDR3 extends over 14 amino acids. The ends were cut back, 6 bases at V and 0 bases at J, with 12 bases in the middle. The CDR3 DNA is TGTGCCAGCAGCTCGGGACACTTCTCCTACGAGCAGTACTTC. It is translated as CASSSGHFSYEQYF.

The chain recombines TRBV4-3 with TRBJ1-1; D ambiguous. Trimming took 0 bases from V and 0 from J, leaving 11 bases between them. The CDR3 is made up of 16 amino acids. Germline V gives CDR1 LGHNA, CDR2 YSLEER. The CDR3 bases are TGCGCCAGCAGCCAAGATGTGGAGGTCATGAACACTGAAGCTTTCTTT. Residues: CASSQDVEVMNTEAFF.

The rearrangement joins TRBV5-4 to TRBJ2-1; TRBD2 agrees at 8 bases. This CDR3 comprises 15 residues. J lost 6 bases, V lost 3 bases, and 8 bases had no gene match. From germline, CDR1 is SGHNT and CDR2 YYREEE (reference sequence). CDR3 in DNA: TGTGCCAGCAGCTCCGGGACTAGAATTCCCAATGAGCAGTTCTTC. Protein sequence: CASSSGTRIPNEQFF.

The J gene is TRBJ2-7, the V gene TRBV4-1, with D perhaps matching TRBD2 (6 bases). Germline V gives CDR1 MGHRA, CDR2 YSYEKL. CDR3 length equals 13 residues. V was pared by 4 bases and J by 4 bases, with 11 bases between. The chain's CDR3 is CASSRDLKYEQYF. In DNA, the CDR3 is TGCGCCAGCAGCCGGGACTTAAAGTACGAGCAGTACTTC.

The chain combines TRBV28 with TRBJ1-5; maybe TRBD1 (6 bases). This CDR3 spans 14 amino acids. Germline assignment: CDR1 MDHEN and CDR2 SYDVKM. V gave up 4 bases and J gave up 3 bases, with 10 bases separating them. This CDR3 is CASSSTGNNQPQHF. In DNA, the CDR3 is TGTGCCAGCAGTTCTACAGGGAACAATCAGCCCCAGCATTTT.

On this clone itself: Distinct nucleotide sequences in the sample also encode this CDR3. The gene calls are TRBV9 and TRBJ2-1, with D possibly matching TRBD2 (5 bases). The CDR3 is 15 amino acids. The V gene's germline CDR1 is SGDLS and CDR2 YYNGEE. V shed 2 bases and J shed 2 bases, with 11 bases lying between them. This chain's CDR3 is CASSVVSGTYNEQFF. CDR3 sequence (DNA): TGTGCCAGCAGCGTCGTAAGCGGAACCTACAATGAGCAGTTCTTC.

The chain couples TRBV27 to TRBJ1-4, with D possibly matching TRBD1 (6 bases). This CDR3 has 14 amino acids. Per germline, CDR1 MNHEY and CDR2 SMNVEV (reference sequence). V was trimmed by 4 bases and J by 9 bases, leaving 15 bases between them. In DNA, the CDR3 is TGTGCCAGCAGTTCCCAAGACAGGAGTCAAAAACTGTTTTTT. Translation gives CASSSQDRSQKLFF. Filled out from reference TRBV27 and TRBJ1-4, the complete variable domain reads EAQVTQNPRYLITVTGKKLTVTCSQNMNHEYMSWYRQDPGLGLRQIYYSMNVEVTDKGDVPEGYKVSRKEKRNFPLILESPSPNQTSLYFCASSSQDRSQKLFFGSGTQLSVL.

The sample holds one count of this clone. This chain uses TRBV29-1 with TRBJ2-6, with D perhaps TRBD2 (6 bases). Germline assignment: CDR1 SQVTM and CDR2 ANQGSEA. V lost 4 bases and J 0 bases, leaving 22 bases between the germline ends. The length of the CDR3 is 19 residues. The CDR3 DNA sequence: TGCAGCGTTGTAAGGGACTCCCCAAGGCCCCTCTCTGGGGCCAACGTCCTGACTTTC. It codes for CSVVRDSPRPLSGANVLTF.

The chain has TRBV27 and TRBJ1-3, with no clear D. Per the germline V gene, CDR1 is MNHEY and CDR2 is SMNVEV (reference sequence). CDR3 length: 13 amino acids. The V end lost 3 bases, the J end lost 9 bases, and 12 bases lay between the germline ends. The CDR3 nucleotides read TGTGCCAGCAGTTTGTCCACCCATTGCACCATATATTTT. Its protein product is CASSLSTHCTIYF.

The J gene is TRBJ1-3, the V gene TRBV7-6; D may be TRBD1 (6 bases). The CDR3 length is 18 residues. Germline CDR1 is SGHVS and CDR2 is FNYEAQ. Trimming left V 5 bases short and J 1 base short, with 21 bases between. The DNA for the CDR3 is TGTGCCAGCAGCCTCTCCCCTCAAACAGGGACTTCTGGAAACACCATATATTTT. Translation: CASSLSPQTGTSGNTIYF. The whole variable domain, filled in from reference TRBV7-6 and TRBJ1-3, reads GAGVSQSPRYKVTKRGQDVALRCDPISGHVSLYWYRQALGQGPEFLTYFNYEAQQDKSGLPNDRFSAERPEGSISTLTIQRTEQRDSAMYRCASSLSPQTGTSGNTIYFGEGSWLTVV.

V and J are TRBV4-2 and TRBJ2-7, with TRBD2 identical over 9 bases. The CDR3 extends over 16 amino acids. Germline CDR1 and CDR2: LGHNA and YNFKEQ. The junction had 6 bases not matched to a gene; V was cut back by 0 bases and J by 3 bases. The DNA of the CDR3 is TGTGCCAGCAGCCAAGAAGTAGCGGGAGACATCTACGAGCAGTACTTC. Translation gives CASSQEVAGDIYEQYF.

This CDR3 reads CASSYSKGVEQFF. The CDR3 bases are TGTGCCAGCAGTTACTCGAAAGGGGTTGAGCAGTTCTTC. The genes are TRBV6-5 and TRBJ2-1; perhaps TRBD1 as D (5 bases). Germline values: CDR1 MNHEY, CDR2 SVGAGI. The CDR3 is made up of 13 amino acids. V was clipped by 0 bases and J by 9 bases, with 9 bases between them.